The source of this TCR beta chain is a study of T cells in Graves' hyperthyroidism and ophthalmopathy. The study, taken as a whole, reports: Ophthalmopathy, which appeared later, was predicted by the model a median roughly 6.5 months before onset. Stable hyperthyroidism and ophthalmopathy were separated using 13 V-J signatures.

This clonotype came up a few times. Its specificity is not known. One end of the junction does not line up with germline, which may come from a read error. TCR beta CDR3 regions were amplified from RNA. Primed by the HTBI set, a first-round RT-PCR was run on the TCR CDR3. TCRdb recomputed calls from the multiplex PCR reads with MiXCR, one row per CDR3 protein. The sample lists about 480,000 distinct CDR3 sequences; approximately 15% were seen once. Sequencing was performed on blood. This TCR derives from a woman younger than 35 with Graves' hyperthyroidism.

The CDR3 bases are TGTGCCAGTAATATACAGGTCAGGCCGTACAATGAGCAGTTCTTC. The encoded protein is CASNIQVRPYNEQFF. The rearrangement joins TRBV19 to TRBJ2-1; TRBD1 is a possible D gene (5 bases). The CDR3 totals 15 residues. Germline V gene data show CDR1 as LNHDA and CDR2 as SQIVND (reference sequence). Based on the CDR3 plus reference TRBV19 and TRBJ2-1, the full variable domain is DGGITQSPKYLFRKEGQNVTLSCEQNLNHDAMYWYRQDPGQGLRLIYYSQIVNDFQKGDIAEGYSVSREKKESFPLTVTSAQKNPTAFYLCASNIQVRPYNEQFFGPGTRLTVL.